This TCR beta chain was recorded in a study of blood T cell repertoires in COVID-19. Study details: Samples of COVID-19 (acute and convalescent) were obtained from the United States, Italy and Spain. The cDNA or gDNA used as material had been derived from T cells, B-cell-depleted T cells, or PBMCs.

Under the authors' procedure: Nucleated cell number was recorded as an estimate derived from reference gene primer amplification. Profiling relied on immunoSEQ multiplex PCR, and the TCRdb table lists in-frame clones only, not all of them. V and J calls and clone size are given by that table; D and trimming were obtained from the DNA. The sample records about 100,000 clones, around 85% being singletons. The length of the CDR3 is 15 residues. Germline V gene data show CDR1 as SGHTA and CDR2 as FQGNSA. V was trimmed by 2 bases and J by 5 bases, leaving 14 bases between them. The source material was peripheral blood. This receptor was taken from a woman in her 70s with active or convalescent COVID-19. V and J are TRBV7-2 and TRBJ2-3; D perhaps matches TRBD1 (5 bases). CDR3: CASSLLGASRDTQYF. As DNA, the CDR3 is TGTGCCAGCAGCTTATTAGGGGCAAGTCGAGATACGCAGTATTTT.